The subject of this entry is one T cell receptor (beta chain). This clonotype has ten or more counts. Its recognized antigen is unknown. No base qualities exist here, and no much larger clone lies one base off it. This sample was included in a study of tumor-infiltrating lymphocytes in primary liver carcinoma (dated by TCRdb to 2017 to 2019). Turning to the overall study: Between late 2015 and 2016, a handful of patients in China with histopathologically diagnosed primary liver carcinoma had surgical resection. Of the five patients, three men and two women aged 30 to 69 years, four had hepatocellular carcinoma and one had combined HCC and intrahepatic cholangiocarcinoma. The five patients had tumors of stage T1-T3 N0M0, with maximum diameters ranging from 4.2 to 10 cm. Each sample produced about 3.65 to 7.13 million productive TCRbeta reads, and read depth showed no significant difference between tissue types. The study combined TCRbeta repertoire sequencing, expression microarrays and whole-exome sequencing across five regions of each liver tumor, with adjacent normal tissue and blood. TCRbeta repertoire sequencing covered roughly 35 specimens from 5 patients: around 25 tumor regions, 5 adjacent noncancerous liver tissues and 5 peripheral blood samples. Repertoires from technical replicates were highly reproducible, with mean shared-clone rates approximately 0.92 and correlation coefficients above 0.98. The full study reports these points: A significantly larger repertoire fraction was made up by the top 250 clones in tumors than in blood (p = 0.039). Because the samples were bulk and unsorted, CD4+ and CD8+ T cell repertoires could not be compared. Only the TCR beta chain was sequenced, so true repertoire diversity is likely underestimated because unpaired alpha chains were not captured. Only 4 or 5 patients were included in the study, and the authors note that the findings should be validated in a larger study. Repertoire overlap was found to be higher between tumor regions (mean around 35%) than between tumor-adjacent (roughly 17%) or tumor-blood (around 14%) pairs, consistent with antigen-driven expansion.

RNA from unsorted whole blood was extracted with TRIzol reagent, and germline DNA was obtained with the DNeasy Blood & Tissue kit. Patients had chronic HBV infection and were treatment-naive at sampling. Before surgery, 4 to 5 milliliters of peripheral blood were collected into K2EDTA tubes. Starting from 450 to 500 ng total RNA, TCRbeta-specific cDNA was produced by reverse transcription with a constant-region primer and ProtoScript II reverse transcriptase. Three nested multiplex PCR rounds, following a slightly modified ARM-PCR procedure, were used to build the TCRbeta libraries. Each of the first two PCR rounds ran for approximately 10 cycles and used multiplex TRBV1-TRBV30 forward primers together with a Cbeta reverse primer. Sample barcodes and Illumina adapters were attached in a final 25-cycle PCR using Deep VentR polymerase. Before sequencing, amplicons of 200-500 bp were purified from gel using a QIAquick gel extraction kit. An Illumina HiSeq 2500 was used to sequence the TCRbeta amplicons with 250-bp paired-end reads. The original pipeline was this. Trimmomatic v0.33 was used to quality-trim the reads, and FLASH v1.2.11 was used to merge paired reads so that full CDR3 sequences could be recovered. V, D and J germline segments were assigned to the rearranged TCRbeta sequences by MiGEC v1.2.1b. Clonotype statistics, along with Shannon-Wiener diversity indices, were calculated using VDJtools v1.0.0. To cut down on sampling bias, every analysis after diversity analysis relied on just the 250 most abundant clonotypes from each sample. In TCRdb, the public reads were trimmed at Q25 with fastp and aligned with MiXCR, with productive beta chains retained. Identical CDR3 proteins give one entry, which carries the most common genes and DNA. Here the V and J calls rest on TCRdb's processing, not on the authors' analysis. The sample table contains around 170,000 distinct CDR3 sequences; only one count was recorded for roughly three fifths of them. Approximately 65% of the sample is held by the ten biggest clonotypes.

Relative to germline, V is 1 base shorter and J is 5 bases shorter, with 14 bases between their ends. CDR3 length: 14 amino acids, cysteine to phenylalanine. The sequence is cut down to CDR3 DNA, 42 bases in frame from base 1. Taken from the germline V gene, the CDR1 and CDR2 loops are SQVTM and ANQGSEA. The TCR comes from a man aged 35-49 years with primary liver carcinoma and hepatitis B virus infection. Specimen: peripheral blood. Recombination joined TRBV29-1 with TRBJ1-1, with the D gene not clear enough to name. The DNA is TGCAGCGTTGAAGGCCCTCAACTGGGGACTGAAGCTTTCTTT. Its coded protein is CSVEGPQLGTEAFF.